The next 30 T cell receptor beta chains were all read from a single sample in a study of cytotoxic CD8 clonotypes in ibrutinib-treated CLL. Assay: immunoSEQ multiplex PCR; the TCRdb copy retains only in-frame clones and omits some. In the table there are approximately 74,000 clones, approximately 80% of which are singletons. The sequenced sample was PBMCs, obtained at disease progression, from a patient treated with ibrutinib. Receptor source: a human donor with chronic lymphocytic leukemia.

The chain joins TRBV25-1 to TRBJ2-5, with unresolved D. The CDR3 has 16 residues. Trimming cost V 4 bases and J 5 bases, with 20 bases left between them. Per the germline V gene, CDR1 is MGHDK and CDR2 is SYGVNS. CDR3 DNA sequence: TGTGCCAGCAGTGCATTCGAAGGACGGCGACGGGAGACCCAGTACTTC. Translating it yields CASSAFEGRRRETQYF.

CDR3 residues: CAWSPGQTTNEKLFF. The CDR3 DNA sequence: TGTGCCTGGAGTCCGGGACAGACAACTAATGAAAAACTGTTTTTT. The rearrangement joins TRBV30 to TRBJ1-4, with TRBD1 matching 7 bases. The germline CDR1 and CDR2 sequences are GTSNPN and SVGIG (reference sequence). V shed 2 bases and J 0 bases; nucleotides not matched to a gene: 3. The CDR3 contains 15 residues.

This chain connects TRBV19 to TRBJ1-2, with 10 bases identical to TRBD1. V lost 3 bases, J lost 4 bases, and 8 bases stayed unmatched. This CDR3 region has 16 residues. Germline lookup yields CDR1 LNHDA and CDR2 SQIVND (reference sequence). This chain's CDR3 is CASSMTVTGGAYGYTF. The DNA of the CDR3 is TGTGCCAGTAGTATGACCGTGACAGGGGGCGCCTATGGCTACACCTTC.

The V and J genes are TRBV2 and TRBJ2-1, with no clear D. The CDR3 totals 11 residues. Germline-derived CDR1 and CDR2 are SNHLY and FYNNEI. Trimming took 1 base from V and 9 from J, leaving 4 bases between them. The CDR3 region is CASSEGSEQFF. The CDR3 bases are TGTGCCAGCAGTGAAGGTAGTGAGCAGTTCTTC.

This rearrangement joins TRBV7-6 to TRBJ2-7; unclear D gene. Trimming took 5 bases from V and 3 from J, leaving 8 bases between them. Germline V gene lookup returns CDR1 SGHVS and CDR2 FNYEAQ. The CDR3 length is 12 residues. The chain's CDR3 is CASSIHLYEQYF. The CDR3 coding sequence is TGTGCCAGCAGCATACATCTCTACGAGCAGTACTTC. Using reference TRBV7-6 and TRBJ2-7 for the parts outside the CDR3, the full variable domain is GAGVSQSPRYKVTKRGQDVALRCDPISGHVSLYWYRQALGQGPEFLTYFNYEAQQDKSGLPNDRFSAERPEGSISTLTIQRTEQRDSAMYRCASSIHLYEQYFGPGTRLTVT.

J is TRBJ1-1 and V is TRBV30; no firm D call. V lost 0 bases to trimming and J lost 1 base, with 12 bases between them. The CDR3 contains 15 residues. Germline-derived CDR1 and CDR2 are GTSNPN and SVGIG (reference sequence). CDR3 residues: CAWSVGSGTNTEAFF. In nucleotides, the CDR3 is TGTGCCTGGAGTGTTGGATCAGGAACGAACACTGAAGCTTTCTTT.

This clone was seen a few times. V is TRBV18 and J is TRBJ1-5, with TRBD1 matching 7 bases. The germline V gene has CDR1 KGHSH and CDR2 LQKENI. V lost 2 bases to trimming and J lost 4 bases; unmatched junction nucleotides: 8. The CDR3 loop spans 16 amino acids. This chain's CDR3 is CASSPSAPGGNQPQHF. DNA of the CDR3: TGTGCCAGCTCACCATCGGCTCCAGGGGGAAATCAGCCCCAGCATTTT.

The genes are TRBV9 and TRBJ2-5; no clear D. CDR1 and CDR2 (germline): SGDLS, YYNGEE. The V gene lost 10 bases and the J gene lost 0 bases, with 13 bases spanning the gap. The CDR3 loop spans 13 amino acids. CDR3 DNA: TGTGCCTCAAAACTTCAGAACCAAGAGACCCAGTACTTC. It specifies CASKLQNQETQYF.

The rearrangement joins TRBV6-4 to TRBJ2-1; D might be TRBD2 (7 bases). Trimming left V 3 bases short and J 8 bases short, with 17 bases between. The V gene's germline CDR1 is MRHNA and CDR2 SNTAGT. The length of the CDR3 is 15 residues. The CDR3 region is CASSEAGGPWYEQFF. The CDR3 DNA sequence: TGTGCCAGCAGTGAGGCCGGGGGGCCATGGTATGAGCAGTTCTTC.

This chain joins TRBV27 and TRBJ2-5, with 7 bases that match TRBD2. The CDR3 is 14 residues long. Trimming at V came to 3 bases and at J to 1 base, leaving 2 bases not matched to a gene. Germline V gene sequence: CDR1 MNHEY, CDR2 SMNVEV (reference sequence). The CDR3 spells CASSFWGGQETQYF. The CDR3 nucleotides are TGTGCCAGCAGTTTTTGGGGGGGCCAAGAGACCCAGTACTTC.

The chain employs TRBV27 and TRBJ1-2; no clear D. This CDR3 region has 14 residues. Trimming removed 5 bases from V and 2 bases from J, with 12 bases in between. Germline CDR1 and CDR2: MNHEY and SMNVEV (reference sequence). CDR3 protein: CASSPRAGNYGYTF. The CDR3 nucleotides read TGTGCCAGCAGTCCAAGGGCGGGGAACTATGGCTACACCTTC.

This clone appeared once. This chain connects TRBV5-1 to TRBJ2-1, with TRBD2 matching over 7 bases. This CDR3 contains 16 residues. J was trimmed by 0 bases and V by 4 bases; bases with no gene match: 7. In germline, CDR1 is SGHRS, CDR2 YFSETQ. In nucleotides, the CDR3 is TGCGCCAGCAGCCGGGAGGCGGCGAGCTCCTACAATGAGCAGTTCTTC. Translated: CASSREAASSYNEQFF.

The chain employs TRBV6-1 and TRBJ1-2, with TRBD1 identical over 7 bases. V was pared by 7 bases and J by 8 bases, with 13 bases of the junction left unmatched. The CDR3 covers 14 residues. Germline CDR1 reads MNHNS; CDR2 reads SASEGT. The CDR3 sequence is CASTLDRRAGGYTF. CDR3 DNA: TGTGCCAGCACTTTGGACAGGCGTGCGGGAGGCTACACCTTC.

V is TRBV5-1 and J is TRBJ2-2; TRBD2 matches at 9 bases. There are 16 residues in the CDR3. After removal of 0 bases from V and 6 bases from J, the junction contained 6 bases not matched to a gene. CDR1 is SGHRS and CDR2 is YFSETQ in the germline V gene. The CDR3 sequence: CASSLAASGIAGELFF. The CDR3 DNA is TGCGCCAGCAGCTTGGCCGCTAGCGGGATTGCCGGGGAGCTGTTTTTT.

The chain combines TRBV21-1 with TRBJ1-1; TRBD1, the table's D call, was not compared with the DNA. TRBV21-1 is termed a pseudogene. This CDR3 spans 17 amino acids. The CDR3 sequence is CASSKITGQGTNTEAFF. DNA for the CDR3: TGTGCCAGCAGCAAAATCACGGGACAGGGAACGAACACTGAAGCTTTCTTT.

V usage is TRBV5-6 and J usage is TRBJ2-1, with D tentatively TRBD2 (6 bases). Trimming removed 0 bases at V and 5 bases at J, with 9 bases between. Germline V gene data show CDR1 as SGHDT and CDR2 as YYEEEE. This CDR3 spans 14 amino acids. The chain's CDR3 is CASSLGSGDNEQFF. The CDR3 nucleotides read TGTGCCAGCAGCTTGGGCTCGGGAGACAATGAGCAGTTCTTC.

The J gene is TRBJ2-2, the V gene TRBV18, with 9 bases fitting TRBD1. V lost 5 bases to trimming and J lost 6 bases; unmatched junction nucleotides: 1. Germline V gene data show CDR1 as KGHSH and CDR2 as LQKENI. The CDR3 contains 13 residues. The CDR3 loop is CASSRQGAGELFF. The CDR3, as DNA: TGTGCCAGCTCAAGACAGGGGGCCGGGGAGCTGTTTTTT.

V and J are TRBV4-1 and TRBJ1-2; unclear D gene. The V and J ends lost 4 bases and 8 bases respectively, with 17 bases between them. The CDR3 runs to 14 residues. Germline lookup yields CDR1 MGHRA and CDR2 YSYEKL. The CDR3 DNA reads as TGCGCCAGCAGCCTGTCGTCCGCCTTGGAGGGCTACACCTTC. Translated, it gives CASSLSSALEGYTF.

This chain uses TRBV28 with TRBJ1-2; a possible D gene is TRBD1 (6 bases). This CDR3 contains 15 residues. Trimming left V 4 bases short and J 8 bases short, with 20 bases between. From germline, CDR1 is MDHEN and CDR2 SYDVKM. The CDR3 region is CASSSSPTGFGGYTF. The CDR3 DNA is TGTGCCAGCAGTTCCTCTCCTACAGGGTTTGGAGGCTACACCTTC.

This chain uses TRBV10-3 with TRBJ2-3; 13 bases match TRBD2. Germline values: CDR1 ENHRY, CDR2 SYGVKD. Unmatched junction bases numbered 8, after V lost 3 bases and J lost 5 bases. This CDR3 has 17 amino acids. DNA for the CDR3: TGTGCCATCAGTGAAAACGTACTAGCGGGGGGGAGAGATACGCAGTATTTT. Protein sequence: CAISENVLAGGRDTQYF.

J is TRBJ2-2 and V is TRBV5-1; TRBD1 aligns across 8 bases. The CDR3 sequence is 15 residues long. The ends lost 3 bases at V and 5 bases at J; junction bases unmatched: 6. Per germline, CDR1 SGHRS and CDR2 YFSETQ. CDR3 in amino acids: CASSSTGGRTGELFF. The CDR3 bases are TGCGCCAGCAGCTCCACAGGGGGACGGACCGGGGAGCTGTTTTTT.

By sample fraction, this clone is medium-sized. The chain carries TRBV7-2 and TRBJ1-5; no firm D call. The CDR3 consists of 13 residues. The germline V gene encodes CDR1 SGHTA and CDR2 FQGNSA. Between the trimmed V and J ends, which lost 5 bases and 6 bases, there was a span of 11 bases. The CDR3 nucleotides read TGTGCCAGCAGCATCACATGGGCTCAGCCCCAGCATTTT. Residues: CASSITWAQPQHF.

This chain links TRBV27 with TRBJ1-1, with no clear D. CDR3 length: 15 amino acids. From germline, CDR1 is MNHEY and CDR2 SMNVEV (reference sequence). V gave up 4 bases and J gave up 1 base, with 13 bases separating them. The CDR3 reads CASSSDVSQNTEAFF. CDR3 nucleotides: TGTGCCAGCAGTTCCGATGTATCCCAGAACACTGAAGCTTTCTTT.

The chain employs TRBV29-1 and TRBJ1-1, with 9 bases fitting TRBD1. Germline-derived CDR1 and CDR2 are SQVTM and ANQGSEA. Unmatched junction bases numbered 6, after V lost 7 bases and J lost 3 bases. This CDR3 region has 13 residues. CDR3 protein: CSGGTGIDTEAFF. The CDR3, as DNA: TGCAGCGGTGGGACAGGGATTGACACTGAAGCTTTCTTT.

The chain couples TRBV28 to TRBJ1-5; TRBD1 is a possible D gene (5 bases). V gave up 6 bases and J gave up 5 bases, with 20 bases separating them. Germline values: CDR1 MDHEN, CDR2 SYDVKM. The CDR3 has 16 amino acids. CDR3 sequence reads: CASRGKGLEGHQPQHF. The CDR3 DNA is TGTGCCAGCAGGGGAAAGGGACTAGAGGGGCATCAGCCCCAGCATTTT.

The V gene is TRBV27, the J gene TRBJ2-7, with D hard to call. V was pared by 6 bases and J by 3 bases, with 21 bases between. The CDR3 spans 16 residues. The germline gives CDR1 MNHEY, CDR2 SMNVEV (reference sequence). Written as DNA, the CDR3 is TGTGCCAGCAGCTTTAGACCGCGACCTTCCTTCTACGAGCAGTACTTC. As protein: CASSFRPRPSFYEQYF.

J is TRBJ2-3 and V is TRBV27, with a possible D match to TRBD2 (6 bases). The ends were cut back, 3 bases at V and 6 bases at J, with 10 bases in the middle. This CDR3 has 13 residues. CDR1 is MNHEY, CDR2 SMNVEV, per germline (reference sequence). For the CDR3, the DNA is TGTGCCAGCAGTTTTGTTGGGAGGGATACGCAGTATTTT. Amino acids: CASSFVGRDTQYF.

The genes are TRBV5-1 and TRBJ2-2; D might be TRBD2 (5 bases). Germline loops: CDR1 SGHRS, CDR2 YFSETQ. The CDR3 totals 15 residues. V lost 0 bases and J lost 6, with 12 bases in between. This chain's CDR3 is CASSLVGLGAGELFF. CDR3 coding DNA: TGCGCCAGCAGCTTGGTTGGCCTCGGGGCCGGGGAGCTGTTTTTT.

This chain joins TRBV5-1 and TRBJ1-1; TRBD1 matches at 9 bases. The trim removed 4 bases at V and 3 bases at J, leaving 4 bases unmatched. Germline-derived CDR1 and CDR2 are SGHRS and YFSETQ. The CDR3 loop spans 14 amino acids. This chain's CDR3 is CASSEQGADTEAFF. The CDR3 region has the DNA TGCGCCAGCAGCGAACAGGGGGCGGACACTGAAGCTTTCTTT.

The chain has TRBV21-1 and TRBJ2-5; TRBD2 was called by the table and not checked on the DNA. TRBV21-1 is given as a pseudogene. The CDR3 covers 17 residues. DNA for the CDR3: TGTGCCAGCAGCCCCCCGGTGGCTAGCGGGGGGCCGGGGACCCAGTACTTC. Its protein product is CASSPPVASGGPGTQYF.